The clone carrying this TCR beta chain was observed many times. The antigen is unknown. It was around 10 ml of fresh peripheral blood that supplied the PBMCs. V lost 4 bases to trimming and J lost 5 bases, with 10 bases between them. CDR3 size: 13 residues. Germline V gene sequence: CDR1 SNHLY, CDR2 FYNNEI. The sample is drawn from a study of T cells in Graves' hyperthyroidism and ophthalmopathy. Turning to the study itself: Pretreatment peripheral blood was obtained at initial diagnosis.

Study conclusions and caveats: Blood also showed most of the thyroid clonotypes that were expanded above 0.001.

RNA transcripts gave rise to amplified TCR beta CDR3 regions. Initially, a first-round RT-PCR of the TCR CDR3 employed the HTBI primer set. From the multiplex PCR reads, TCRdb called clonotypes with MiXCR, one entry per CDR3 protein. The sample yields under 350,000 distinct CDR3 sequences, around 15% seen once. This chain links TRBV2 with TRBJ2-3; D is possibly TRBD2 (6 bases). The receptor was isolated from a woman aged 60-75 years with Graves' ophthalmopathy. The source material was blood. CDR3: CASSGAGGDTQYF. In nucleotides, the CDR3 is TGTGCCAGCAGTGGAGCCGGGGGAGATACGCAGTATTTT.